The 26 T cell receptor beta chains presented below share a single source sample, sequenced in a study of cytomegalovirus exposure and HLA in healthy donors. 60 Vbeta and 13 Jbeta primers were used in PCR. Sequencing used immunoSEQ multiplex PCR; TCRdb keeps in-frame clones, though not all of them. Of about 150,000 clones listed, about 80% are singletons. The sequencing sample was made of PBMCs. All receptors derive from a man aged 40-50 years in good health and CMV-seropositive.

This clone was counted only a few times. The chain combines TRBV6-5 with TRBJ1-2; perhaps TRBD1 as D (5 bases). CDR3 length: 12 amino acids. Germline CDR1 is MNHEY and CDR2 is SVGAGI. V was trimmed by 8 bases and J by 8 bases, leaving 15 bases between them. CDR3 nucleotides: TGTGCCAGCTCCAAAGAGGGGAGGGGCTACACCTTC. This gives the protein CASSKEGRGYTF.

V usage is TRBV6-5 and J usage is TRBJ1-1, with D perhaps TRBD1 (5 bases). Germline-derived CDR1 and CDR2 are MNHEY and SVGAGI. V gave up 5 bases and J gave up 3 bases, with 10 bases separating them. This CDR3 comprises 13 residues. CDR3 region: CASSPRGDTEAFF. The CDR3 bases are TGTGCCAGCAGTCCCCGGGGGGACACTGAAGCTTTCTTT.

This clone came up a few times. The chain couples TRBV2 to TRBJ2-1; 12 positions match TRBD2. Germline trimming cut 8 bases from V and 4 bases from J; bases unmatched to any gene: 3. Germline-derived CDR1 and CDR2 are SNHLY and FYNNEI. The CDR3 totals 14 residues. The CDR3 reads CASRTSGVYNEQFF. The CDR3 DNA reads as TGTGCCAGCCGGACTAGCGGGGTTTACAATGAGCAGTTCTTC.

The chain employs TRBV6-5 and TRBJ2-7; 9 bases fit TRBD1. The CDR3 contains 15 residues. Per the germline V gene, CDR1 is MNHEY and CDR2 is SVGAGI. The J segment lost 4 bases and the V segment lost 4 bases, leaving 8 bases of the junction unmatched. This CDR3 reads CASSSWTGAKYEQYF. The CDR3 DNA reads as TGTGCCAGCAGTTCTTGGACAGGGGCCAAATACGAGCAGTACTTC.

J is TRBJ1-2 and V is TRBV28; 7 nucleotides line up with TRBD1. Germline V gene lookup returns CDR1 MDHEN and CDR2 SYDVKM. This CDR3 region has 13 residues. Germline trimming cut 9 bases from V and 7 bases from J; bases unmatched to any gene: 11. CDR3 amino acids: CASSYNRGLGYTF. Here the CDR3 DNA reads TGTGCCAGTTCTTACAACAGGGGCCTTGGCTACACCTTC.

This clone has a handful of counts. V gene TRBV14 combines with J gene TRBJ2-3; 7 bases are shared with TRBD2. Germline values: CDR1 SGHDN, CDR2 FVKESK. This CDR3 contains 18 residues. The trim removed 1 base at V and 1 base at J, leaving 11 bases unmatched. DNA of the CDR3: TGTGCCAGCAGCCAAGGAGTCGTGACTAGCAGAGGCACAGATACGCAGTATTTT. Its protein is CASSQGVVTSRGTDTQYF.

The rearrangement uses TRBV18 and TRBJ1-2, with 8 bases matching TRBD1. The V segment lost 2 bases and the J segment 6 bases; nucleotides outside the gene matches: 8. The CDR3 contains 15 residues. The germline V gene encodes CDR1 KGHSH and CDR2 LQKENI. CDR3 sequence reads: CASSPSQGGEDGYTF. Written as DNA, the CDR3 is TGTGCCAGCTCACCATCACAGGGGGGGGAAGATGGCTACACCTTC.

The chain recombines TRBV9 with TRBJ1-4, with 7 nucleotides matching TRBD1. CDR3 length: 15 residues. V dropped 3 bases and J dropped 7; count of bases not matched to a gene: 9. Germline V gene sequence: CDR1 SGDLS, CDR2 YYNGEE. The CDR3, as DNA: TGTGCCAGCAGCGCCTTGACAGGGTTGCGTGAAAAACTGTTTTTT. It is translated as CASSALTGLREKLFF.

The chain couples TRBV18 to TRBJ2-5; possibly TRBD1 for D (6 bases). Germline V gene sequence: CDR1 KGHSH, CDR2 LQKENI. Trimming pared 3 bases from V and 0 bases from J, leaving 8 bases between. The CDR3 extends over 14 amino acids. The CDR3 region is CASSPYRDQETQYF. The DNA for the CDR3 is TGTGCCAGCTCACCTTACAGGGACCAAGAGACCCAGTACTTC.

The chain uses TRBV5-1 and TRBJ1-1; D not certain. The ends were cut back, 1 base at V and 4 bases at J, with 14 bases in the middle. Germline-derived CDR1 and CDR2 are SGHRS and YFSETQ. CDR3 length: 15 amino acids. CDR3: CASSLSGGLGTEAFF. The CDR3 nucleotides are TGCGCCAGCAGCTTGAGCGGTGGTTTAGGCACTGAAGCTTTCTTT. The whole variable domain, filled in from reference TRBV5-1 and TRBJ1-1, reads KAGVTQTPRYLIKTRGQQVTLSCSPISGHRSVSWYQQTPGQGLQFLFEYFSETQRNKGNFPGRFSGRQFSNSRSEMNVSTLELGDSALYLCASSLSGGLGTEAFFGQGTRLTVV.

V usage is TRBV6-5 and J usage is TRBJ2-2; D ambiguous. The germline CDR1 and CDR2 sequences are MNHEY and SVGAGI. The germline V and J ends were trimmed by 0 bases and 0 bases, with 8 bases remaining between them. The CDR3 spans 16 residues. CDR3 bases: TGTGCCAGCAGTTACTCTCGACACCCGAACACCGGGGAGCTGTTTTTT. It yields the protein CASSYSRHPNTGELFF.

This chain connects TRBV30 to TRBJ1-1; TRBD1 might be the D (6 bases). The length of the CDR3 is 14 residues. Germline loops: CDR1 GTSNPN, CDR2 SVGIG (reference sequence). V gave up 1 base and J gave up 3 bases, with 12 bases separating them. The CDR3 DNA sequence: TGTGCCTGGAGTGCCCGTCACAGGGACACTGAAGCTTTCTTT. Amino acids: CAWSARHRDTEAFF.

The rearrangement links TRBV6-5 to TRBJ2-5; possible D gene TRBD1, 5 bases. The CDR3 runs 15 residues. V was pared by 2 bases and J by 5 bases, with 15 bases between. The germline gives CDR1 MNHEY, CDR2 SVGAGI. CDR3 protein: CASSYDRHPRETQYF. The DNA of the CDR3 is TGTGCCAGCAGTTACGACAGACACCCTCGGGAGACCCAGTACTTC.

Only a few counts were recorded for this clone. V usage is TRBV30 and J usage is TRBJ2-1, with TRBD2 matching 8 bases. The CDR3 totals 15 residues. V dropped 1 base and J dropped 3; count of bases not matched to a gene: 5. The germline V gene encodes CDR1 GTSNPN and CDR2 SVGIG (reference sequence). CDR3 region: CAWSDGTSFYNEQFF. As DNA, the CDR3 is TGTGCCTGGAGTGACGGGACTAGTTTCTACAATGAGCAGTTCTTC.

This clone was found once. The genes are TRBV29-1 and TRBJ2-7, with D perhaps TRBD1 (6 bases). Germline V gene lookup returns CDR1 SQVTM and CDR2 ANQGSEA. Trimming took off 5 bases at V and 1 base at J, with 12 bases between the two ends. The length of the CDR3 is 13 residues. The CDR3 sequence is CSVNPGTSYEQYF. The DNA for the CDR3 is TGCAGCGTTAACCCCGGGACATCCTACGAGCAGTACTTC.

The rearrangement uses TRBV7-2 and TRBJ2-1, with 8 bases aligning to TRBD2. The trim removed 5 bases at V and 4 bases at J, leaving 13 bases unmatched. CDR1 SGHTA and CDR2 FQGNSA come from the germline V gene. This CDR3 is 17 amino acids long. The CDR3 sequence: CASSGDRYSGKYNEQFF. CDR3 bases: TGTGCCAGCAGCGGCGATCGGTATAGCGGGAAGTACAATGAGCAGTTCTTC.

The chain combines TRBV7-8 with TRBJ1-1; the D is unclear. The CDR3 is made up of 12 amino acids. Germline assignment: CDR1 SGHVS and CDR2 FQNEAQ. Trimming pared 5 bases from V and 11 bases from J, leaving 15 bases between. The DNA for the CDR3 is TGTGCCAGCAGCCCTGACTGGGTCGGGGCTTTCTTT. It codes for CASSPDWVGAFF.

CDR3 in amino acids: CASRTFNEQYF. CDR3 in DNA: TGTGCCAGCAGGACTTTCAACGAGCAGTACTTC. The chain is built from TRBV2 and TRBJ2-7; D is unclear. The V gene's germline CDR1 is SNHLY and CDR2 FYNNEI. V was cut by 6 bases and J by 5 bases, with 8 bases left in between. The CDR3 loop spans 11 amino acids.

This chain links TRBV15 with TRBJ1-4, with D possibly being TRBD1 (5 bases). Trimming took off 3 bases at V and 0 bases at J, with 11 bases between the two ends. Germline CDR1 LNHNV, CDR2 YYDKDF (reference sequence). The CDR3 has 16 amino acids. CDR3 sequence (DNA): TGTGCCACCAGCAGGGGGCAGGGCGCAACTAATGAAAAACTGTTTTTT. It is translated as CATSRGQGATNEKLFF.

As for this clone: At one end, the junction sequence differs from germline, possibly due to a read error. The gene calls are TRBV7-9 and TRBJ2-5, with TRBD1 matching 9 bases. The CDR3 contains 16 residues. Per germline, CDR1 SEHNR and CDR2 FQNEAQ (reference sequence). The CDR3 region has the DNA TGTTCCAGCAGCTTAAGGGGGGACAGGGCGCAAGAGACCCAGTACTTC. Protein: CSSSLRGDRAQETQYF.

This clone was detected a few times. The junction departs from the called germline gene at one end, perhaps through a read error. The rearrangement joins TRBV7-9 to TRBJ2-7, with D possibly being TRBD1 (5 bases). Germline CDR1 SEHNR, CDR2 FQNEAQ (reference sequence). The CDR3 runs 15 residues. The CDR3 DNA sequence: TGTTCCAGCAGCGCTAGGGTGTTGGCAGGGAACGAGCAGTACTTC. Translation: CSSSARVLAGNEQYF.

The CDR3 DNA reads as TGTGCCAGCTCACCGGGGACAATGAGCACTGAAGCTTTCTTT. The encoded protein is CASSPGTMSTEAFF. This chain connects TRBV18 to TRBJ1-1; the D gene is possibly TRBD1 (6 bases). CDR3 size: 14 residues. The V gene's germline CDR1 is KGHSH and CDR2 LQKENI. V lost 3 bases, J lost 4 bases, and 12 bases lay in between.

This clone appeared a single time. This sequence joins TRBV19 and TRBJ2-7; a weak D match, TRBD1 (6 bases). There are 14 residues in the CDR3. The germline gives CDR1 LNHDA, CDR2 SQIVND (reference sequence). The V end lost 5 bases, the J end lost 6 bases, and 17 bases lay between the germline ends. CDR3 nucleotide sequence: TGTGCCAGTAGTCCGAGGCCAGGGGTCGGCGAGCAGTACTTC. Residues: CASSPRPGVGEQYF.

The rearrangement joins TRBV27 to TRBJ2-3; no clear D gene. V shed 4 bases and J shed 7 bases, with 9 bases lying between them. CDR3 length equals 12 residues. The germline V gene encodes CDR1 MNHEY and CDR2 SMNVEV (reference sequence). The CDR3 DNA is TGTGCCAGCAGTTCCCAGGCGAATACGCAGTATTTT. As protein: CASSSQANTQYF.

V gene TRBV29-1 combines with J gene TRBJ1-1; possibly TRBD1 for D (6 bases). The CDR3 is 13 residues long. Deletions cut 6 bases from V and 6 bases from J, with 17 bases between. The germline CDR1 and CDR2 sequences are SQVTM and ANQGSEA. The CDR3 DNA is TGCAGCGTCTTCAATACAGGGTCGGCTGAAGCTTTCTTT. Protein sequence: CSVFNTGSAEAFF. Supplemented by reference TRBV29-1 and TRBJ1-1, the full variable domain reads SAVISQKPSRDICQRGTSLTIQCQVDSQVTMMFWYRQQPGQSLTLIATANQGSEATYESGFVIDKFPISRPNLTFSTLTVSNMSPEDSSIYLCSVFNTGSAEAFFGQGTRLTVV.

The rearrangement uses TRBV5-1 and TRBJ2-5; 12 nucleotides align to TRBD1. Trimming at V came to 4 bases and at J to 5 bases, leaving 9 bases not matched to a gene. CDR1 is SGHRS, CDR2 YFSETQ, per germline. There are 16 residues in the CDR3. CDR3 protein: CASSPGTGGFRETQYF. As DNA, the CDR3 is TGCGCCAGCAGCCCGGGGACAGGGGGCTTCCGGGAGACCCAGTACTTC.